These 15 T cell receptor beta chains were all obtained from the same sample, sequenced in a study of OX40 agonist ivuxolimab in advanced cancers. This table comes from immunoSEQ multiplex PCR, and its TCRdb copy is limited to in-frame clones, with some not included. The data contain about 110,000 clones, 89% of them seen just once; the ten biggest clones take up less than 0.3%. The source material was CD4+ or CD8+ T cells sorted from blood, sampled in a trial of the OX40 agonist ivuxolimab. The receptors derive from an adult with an advanced solid tumor such as melanoma, head and neck, liver or kidney cancer.

The chain uses TRBV5-6 and TRBJ2-3, with TRBD1 matching over 7 bases. The V and J ends lost 4 bases and 5 bases, in that order; junction bases with no gene match: 10. The CDR3 loop spans 15 amino acids. Germline V gene data show CDR1 as SGHDT and CDR2 as YYEEEE. The CDR3 spells CASSQPSRQGDTQYF. The DNA for the CDR3 is TGTGCCAGCAGCCAACCTTCTCGACAGGGAGATACGCAGTATTTT.

The chain couples TRBV7-9 to TRBJ2-1; 10 nucleotides line up with TRBD2. Looked up from germline, CDR1 is SEHNR and CDR2 is FQNEAQ (reference sequence). Trimming cost V 5 bases and J 5 bases; bases outside gene matches: 6. This CDR3 comprises 15 residues. The chain's CDR3 is CASSLDGLADNEQFF. In DNA, the CDR3 is TGTGCCAGCAGCCTCGATGGACTAGCGGACAATGAGCAGTTCTTC. Variable domain in full (rest from reference TRBV7-9 and TRBJ2-1): DTGVSQNPRHKITKRGQNVTFRCDPISEHNRLYWYRQTLGQGPEFLTYFQNEAQLEKSRLLSDRFSAERPKGSFSTLEIQRTEQGDSAMYLCASSLDGLADNEQFFGPGTRLTVL.

With regard to this clone: The junction shows a germline mismatch at one end, possibly a read error. V gene TRBV19 combines with J gene TRBJ2-6; a weak D match, TRBD2 (5 bases). CDR1 is LNHDA, CDR2 SQIVND, per germline (reference sequence). The CDR3 extends over 17 amino acids. CDR3 sequence reads: CASSLERAGSGANVLTF. The CDR3 DNA is TGTGCCAGTAGTCTAGAGAGGGCGGGCTCTGGGGCCAACGTCCTGACTTTC.

The chain recombines TRBV7-8 with TRBJ2-1, with 7 positions matching TRBD2. The CDR3 is 14 residues long. With V trimmed by 4 bases and J by 3 bases, 3 bases remained unmatched. Per germline, CDR1 SGHVS and CDR2 FQNEAQ. CDR3 bases: TGTGCCAGCAGCTCGGGACTATTCTACAATGAGCAGTTCTTC. Translation: CASSSGLFYNEQFF.

This sequence joins TRBV7-2 and TRBJ2-1, with 7 positions matching TRBD1. From germline, CDR1 is SGHTA and CDR2 FQGNSA. The CDR3 totals 15 residues. V trimming: 3 bases; J trimming: 2 bases; junction bases outside the gene matches: 4. The CDR3 protein is CASSLGQGAYNEQFF. As DNA, the CDR3 is TGTGCCAGCAGCTTGGGTCAGGGGGCCTACAATGAGCAGTTCTTC.

This clone was seen more than once but under ten times. The V gene is TRBV28, the J gene TRBJ2-7; maybe TRBD1 (5 bases). Germline CDR1 reads MDHEN; CDR2 reads SYDVKM. The CDR3 is 13 residues long. V lost 8 bases to trimming and J lost 2 bases, with 13 bases between them. CDR3 residues: CASVKTDTYEQYF. DNA of the CDR3: TGTGCCAGCGTAAAGACAGATACCTACGAGCAGTACTTC.

The CDR3 sequence: CASLSPGELFF. As DNA, the CDR3 is TGTGCCAGCCTATCCCCCGGGGAGCTGTTTTTT. The V call is TRBV28, the J call TRBJ2-2; D ambiguous. Germline V lookup: CDR1 MDHEN, CDR2 SYDVKM. The CDR3 contains 11 residues. The germline V and J ends were trimmed by 8 bases and 6 bases, with 7 bases remaining between them. The full variable domain, with the rest looked up from reference TRBV28 and TRBJ2-2, is DVKVTQSSRYLVKRTGEKVFLECVQDMDHENMFWYRQDPGLGLRLIYFSYDVKMKEKGDIPEGYSVSREKKERFSLILESASTNQTSMYLCASLSPGELFFGEGSRLTVL.

V and J are TRBV5-4 and TRBJ1-3, with D unclear. CDR1 SGHNT and CDR2 YYREEE come from the germline V gene (reference sequence). V shed 6 bases and J shed 2 bases, with 9 bases lying between them. The CDR3 is 13 amino acids. The DNA for the CDR3 is TGTGCCAGCACCAGCGGTCCTGGAAACACCATATATTTT. Encoded protein: CASTSGPGNTIYF.

The gene calls are TRBV11-3 and TRBJ2-1; 11 bases are shared with TRBD2. The CDR3 length is 16 residues. CDR1 is SGHNT and CDR2 is YENEEA in the germline V gene. V lost 5 bases and J lost 1; bases outside the gene matches: 4. CDR3 sequence reads: CASSERLAGSYNEQFF. DNA of the CDR3: TGTGCCAGCAGCGAACGACTAGCGGGATCCTACAATGAGCAGTTCTTC.

This chain joins TRBV9 and TRBJ2-5, with 10 bases identical to TRBD2. This CDR3 region has 14 residues. J lost 4 bases, V lost 2 bases, and 2 bases had no gene match. Germline values: CDR1 SGDLS, CDR2 YYNGEE. For the CDR3, the DNA is TGTGCCAGCAGCGTTTTAGCGGGGGGAGAGACCCAGTACTTC. Translated, it gives CASSVLAGGETQYF.

This sequence joins TRBV6-1 and TRBJ1-2, with no clear D. The germline CDR1 and CDR2 sequences are MNHNS and SASEGT. Trimming took 3 bases from V and 7 from J, leaving 6 bases between them. The CDR3 runs 11 residues. The CDR3 DNA follows: TGTGCCAGCAGTGAGTCCAGTGGCTACACCTTC. Translated: CASSESSGYTF.

The V and J genes are TRBV19 and TRBJ2-7; 7 bases are shared with TRBD1. CDR3 length: 14 amino acids. V trimming: 10 bases; J trimming: 2 bases; junction bases outside the gene matches: 11. The V gene's germline CDR1 is LNHDA and CDR2 SQIVND (reference sequence). The CDR3 loop is CATQLRQGPYEQYF. In nucleotides, the CDR3 is TGTGCCACCCAACTGCGACAGGGTCCCTACGAGCAGTACTTC.

The chain combines TRBV7-3 with TRBJ2-2; no definite D call. Trimming took 5 bases from V and 7 from J, leaving 17 bases between them. Germline CDR1 reads SGHTA; CDR2 reads FQGTGA. The CDR3 extends over 15 amino acids. The CDR3 spells CASSQEGNRRGELFF. CDR3 nucleotide sequence: TGTGCCAGCAGCCAAGAAGGCAACCGGCGCGGGGAGCTGTTTTTT.

The rearrangement uses TRBV9 and TRBJ2-2; 7 nucleotides agree with TRBD1. This CDR3 has 15 residues. Germline CDR1 is SGDLS and CDR2 is YYNGEE. The junction had 5 bases not matched to a gene; V was cut back by 4 bases and J by 2 bases. The CDR3 region is CASSLGQVNTGELFF. The CDR3 DNA reads as TGTGCCAGCAGCCTCGGACAGGTCAACACCGGGGAGCTGTTTTTT.

This sequence joins TRBV9 and TRBJ1-4, with 9 bases matching TRBD1. CDR3 length: 16 residues. Trimming cost V 4 bases and J 5 bases; bases outside gene matches: 9. The germline CDR1 and CDR2 sequences are SGDLS and YYNGEE. CDR3 in amino acids: CASSSFAGTGNEKLFF. CDR3 nucleotide sequence: TGTGCCAGCAGCTCTTTCGCCGGGACAGGGAATGAAAAACTGTTTTTT.